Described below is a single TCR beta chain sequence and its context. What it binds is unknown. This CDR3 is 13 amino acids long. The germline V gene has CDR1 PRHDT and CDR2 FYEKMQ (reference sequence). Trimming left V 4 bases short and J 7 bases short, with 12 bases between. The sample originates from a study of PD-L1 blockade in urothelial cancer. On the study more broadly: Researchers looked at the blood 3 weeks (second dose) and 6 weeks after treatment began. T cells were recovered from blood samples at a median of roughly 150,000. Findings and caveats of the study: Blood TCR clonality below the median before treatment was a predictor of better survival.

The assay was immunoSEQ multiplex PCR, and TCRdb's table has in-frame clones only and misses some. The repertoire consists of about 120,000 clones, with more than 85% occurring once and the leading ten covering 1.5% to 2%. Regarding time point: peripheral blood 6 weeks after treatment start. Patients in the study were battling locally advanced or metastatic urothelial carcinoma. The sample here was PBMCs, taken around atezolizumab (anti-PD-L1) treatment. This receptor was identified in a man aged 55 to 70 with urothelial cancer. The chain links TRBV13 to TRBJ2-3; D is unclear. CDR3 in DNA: TGTGCCAGCAGCTCCTTAAACACGAATACGCAGTATTTT. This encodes CASSSLNTNTQYF.